The text below deals with one T cell receptor beta chain. As yet, its antigen is unknown. This entry comes from a study of cytomegalovirus exposure and HLA in healthy donors. In germline, CDR1 is SGHTA, CDR2 FQGNSA. With V trimmed by 5 bases and J by 7 bases, 3 bases remained unmatched. This CDR3 has 15 amino acids. General observations from the study: As was reported, the HLA-A and HLA-B alleles of most subjects were accurately predicted from TCR beta sequences. The investigators catalogued some 150 TCR beta chains as cytomegalovirus-associated.

The PCR made use of 60 Vbeta and 13 Jbeta primers. TCRdb's copy holds only in-frame clones and misses some; the assay was immunoSEQ multiplex PCR. The repertoire includes about 110,000 clones, 70% to 80% of them detected once, and approximately 3% sits in the top ten. The source of this sequence is a woman between 40 and 55 years old in good health and CMV-seronegative. V gene TRBV7-2 combines with J gene TRBJ1-6; 12 positions agree with TRBD1. The specimen sequenced was PBMCs. CDR3 region: CASSRDRGQNSPLHF. Here the CDR3 DNA reads TGTGCCAGCAGCCGGGACAGGGGGCAGAATTCACCCCTCCACTTT.